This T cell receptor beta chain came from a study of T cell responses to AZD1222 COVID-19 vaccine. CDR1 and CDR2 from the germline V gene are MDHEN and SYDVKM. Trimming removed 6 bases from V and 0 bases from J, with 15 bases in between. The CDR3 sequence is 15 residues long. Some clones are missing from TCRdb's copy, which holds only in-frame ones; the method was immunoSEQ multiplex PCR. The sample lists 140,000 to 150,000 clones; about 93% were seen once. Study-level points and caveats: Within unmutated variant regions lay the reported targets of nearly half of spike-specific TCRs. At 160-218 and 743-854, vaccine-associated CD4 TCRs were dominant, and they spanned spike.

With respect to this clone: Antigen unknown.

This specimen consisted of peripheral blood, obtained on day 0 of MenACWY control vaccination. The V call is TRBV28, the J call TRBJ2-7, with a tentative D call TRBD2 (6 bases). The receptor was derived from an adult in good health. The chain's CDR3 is CASSPPGDRSYEQYF. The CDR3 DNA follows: TGTGCCAGCAGCCCCCCGGGAGATCGCTCCTACGAGCAGTACTTC. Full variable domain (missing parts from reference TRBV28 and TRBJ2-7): DVKVTQSSRYLVKRTGEKVFLECVQDMDHENMFWYRQDPGLGLRLIYFSYDVKMKEKGDIPEGYSVSREKKERFSLILESASTNQTSMYLCASSPPGDRSYEQYFGPGTRLTVT.